What follows are 6 T cell receptor beta chains derived from one specimen sequenced in a study of blood T cells in healthy people across ages. The use of a sample-barcoded 5' primer and a J-beta primer mix characterized a second PCR of roughly 6 to 11 cycles. TCRdb ran MiXCR on the 5' RACE reads and lists one entry per CDR3 protein. The table records approximately 850,000 distinct CDR3 sequences, nearly 60% of them present only once. Material for sequencing was blood. The source is a man under 40 in good health.

This rearrangement joins TRBV15 to TRBJ1-2; perhaps TRBD1 as D (5 bases). The V and J ends lost 4 bases and 3 bases respectively, with 12 bases between them. Germline V gene sequence: CDR1 LNHNV, CDR2 YYDKDF (reference sequence). This CDR3 comprises 14 residues. The CDR3 nucleotides are TGTGCCACCAGCACTCGGGGGACGGACTATGGCTACACCTTC. As protein: CATSTRGTDYGYTF.

Comments on this clonotype: The junction departs from the called germline gene at one end, perhaps through a read error. This rearrangement joins TRBV29-1 to TRBJ2-1; D ambiguous. Germline V gene data show CDR1 as SQVTM and CDR2 as ANQGSEA. This CDR3 has 12 residues. The CDR3 nucleotides are TGCAGTGTTGAAGTGTGGGGTTATGGGCAGTTCTTC. Translated, it gives CSVEVWGYGQFF.

The gene calls are TRBV7-9 and TRBJ2-3, with TRBD1 matching over 8 bases. J was trimmed by 1 base and V by 2 bases; bases with no gene match: 8. The CDR3 contains 17 residues. The V gene's germline CDR1 is SEHNR and CDR2 FQNEAQ (reference sequence). CDR3 DNA sequence: TGTGCCAGCAGCTTATGGGGGACAGGCGGTGGCACAGATACGCAGTATTTT. Protein product: CASSLWGTGGGTDTQYF.

This clonotype showed up just a few times. The chain employs TRBV29-1 and TRBJ1-1; the D is unclear. This CDR3 region has 13 residues. The V end lost 7 bases, the J end lost 5 bases, and 17 bases lay between the germline ends. Germline values: CDR1 SQVTM, CDR2 ANQGSEA. The CDR3 loop is CSAAGPGRTEAFF. For the CDR3, the DNA is TGCAGCGCCGCTGGCCCGGGGAGGACTGAAGCTTTCTTT.

This clonotype came up a few times. The rearrangement links TRBV29-1 to TRBJ1-2; 7 positions match TRBD1. From germline, CDR1 is SQVTM and CDR2 ANQGSEA. Losses at the gene ends were 6 bases for V and 5 bases for J; bases not matched to a gene: 3. CDR3 length: 11 residues. The CDR3 reads CSVGTEYGYTF. The DNA for the CDR3 is TGCAGCGTAGGGACAGAATATGGCTACACCTTC.

V usage is TRBV7-6 and J usage is TRBJ1-6, with 8 bases identical to TRBD1. The germline V gene has CDR1 SGHVS and CDR2 FNYEAQ. This CDR3 contains 18 residues. V trimming: 1 base; J trimming: 9 bases; junction bases outside the gene matches: 14. The CDR3 DNA reads TGTGCCAGCAGCTTAGGCCGCCCGGACAGGGCAGGGGGTTCACCCCTCCACTTT. Amino acids: CASSLGRPDRAGGSPLHF.